This T cell receptor beta chain derives from a study of T cell repertoires in cytomegalovirus infection. Study-level background: An indication of both CMV infection and matching HLA type came from public TCR beta signatures. Study observations and caveats: Dominating the ex vivo response were TCR beta clonotypes that were CMV-specific and HLA-C-restricted. People with CMV and the relevant HLA were identified by cumulative public TCR beta family frequency.

TCRdb used MiXCR to reprocess the reads, holding one entry per CDR3 protein. The profile covers roughly 100,000 distinct CDR3 sequences, with approximately 16% appearing a single time and around 8.2% taken by the ten largest. A note on this clonotype: Antigen unknown.

V was trimmed by 1 base and J by 7 bases, leaving 11 bases between them. Germline V gene sequence: CDR1 LNHNV, CDR2 YYDKDF (reference sequence). The CDR3 is made up of 14 amino acids. The sequenced sample was PBMCs. The receptor was derived from a human donor in good health (CMV status not recorded). Some clones in this sample may be carry-over from other donors' samples. The rearrangement uses TRBV15 and TRBJ2-1; perhaps TRBD1 as D (6 bases). CDR3 loop: CATSRAQGWNEQFF. The DNA of the CDR3 is TGTGCCACCAGCAGAGCACAGGGATGGAATGAGCAGTTCTTC.